One T cell receptor beta chain is described in this entry. Its target antigen remains unknown. Within one base of it there is no much larger clone, and no base qualities were kept. The sample originates from a study of beta chain features in type 1 diabetes (dated by TCRdb to 2017 to 2018). With regard to the full study: No differences in mean age, gender distribution, total cell number or subset yield were found between patients and healthy donors. Regulatory and stem cell-like memory subsets were isolated from only 8 patients and about eight healthy donors, whereas naive and central memory subsets came from all 28 donors. In the study, recently diagnosed type 1 diabetes patients and matched healthy donors were compared on the TCRB repertoires of their sorted circulating CD4+ T cell subsets. A total of some 110 million sorted cells were examined across all samples, and a strong correlation was observed between cell number per subset and RNA yield. Study-wide conclusions, independent of this receptor: Shorter templates might have been favored by PCR, but patient and control samples were amplified and corrected together, so both groups would have been affected equally by any skew. Because cDNA was sequenced instead of genomic DNA, activated cells with high expression could be over-represented, although the groups did not differ in activation or CD3 levels. In all four CD4+ subsets, TCRB CDR3 length was moderately but significantly shorter in type 1 diabetes patients. Naive, central memory and regulatory TCRB repertoires appeared to be more alike among patients than among healthy donors. HLA sub-analyses involved small numbers of individuals, so any influence of HLA type on TCRB rearrangement remained unresolved. At VDJ recombination sites, patients with type 1 diabetes made fewer insertions and deleted more nucleotides, a pattern implying thymic rearrangement abnormalities.

A single peripheral blood draw of around 0.11 L on average was collected from each donor into heparinised tubes. Naive, central memory, regulatory and stem cell-like memory CD4+ T cells were sorted on a BD FACSAria II using a panel including CD45RO, CCR7, CD25, CD127, CD95 and CD27. Every sorted population had a purity above 95%. PBMCs were isolated right away by Lymphoprep density gradient centrifugation and were stained directly, without culture. Samples were stained and sorted in pairs, with one healthy donor and one patient per experiment, so that batch effects were minimized. Including cysteine and phenylalanine, the CDR3 has 16 amino acids. Only the CDR3 DNA stays, 48 bases, in frame from base 1. Trimming takes 5 bases from V and 8 bases from J, and the germline ends sit 19 bases apart. Sequences SEHNR (CDR1) and FQNEAQ (CDR2) are obtained from the germline V gene (reference sequence). All of the isolated RNA was reverse transcribed with the High Capacity cDNA Reverse Transcription Kit, so expressed TCRB transcripts were sequenced. Deep immunoSEQ sequencing was performed on naive, central memory and regulatory T cell samples, with an average of roughly 3.3 million total reads per sample. After sorted cells were lysed in RLT buffer, RNA was extracted with DNase-treated RNeasy Micro or Mini kits, with the choice depending on cell number. Each cell subset was processed on its own to prevent cross-contamination, while patient and healthy donor samples were processed together. TCRB sequences were amplified from cDNA with the immunoSEQ multiplex PCR, producing 87-bp fragments spanning the CDR3 region. Amplicons were sequenced on the Illumina HiSeq platform. As for the authors' bioinformatics: Synthetic template baselines were used to correct PCR bias computationally, reads within Hamming distance 2 were collapsed together, and singletons that could not be merged were discarded. Reads were aligned to IMGT to assign V, D and J genes, CDR3 length, and insertions or deletions at six rearrangement sites. Clonotype counts were normalized to sorted cell number within each subset before computing true diversity and Gini coefficients with the tcR R package. Repertoire sharing was quantified using the overlap coefficient calculated on TCRB nucleotide sequences. Out-of-frame TCRB sequences from naive cells were analyzed as a proxy for the pre-selection repertoire. TCRdb stores this immuneACCESS table with in-frame sequences only. Part of the clones is absent; in the studies checked, under half of the shortfall reflects unresolved V genes, and no reason is known for the rest. V, J and clone size derive from that table, while D and trimming were established from the DNA sequence. The sample profile shows about 710,000 clones; 11% to 15% of them were found once. The ten biggest clones cover around 0.04% of the sample.

The chain is made from TRBV7-9 and TRBJ1-6; the D gene is perhaps TRBD1, on 5 matching bases. Sequenced material: naive CD4+ T cells from blood. Read against the paper, the sample's cell subset or site label means: true naive CD4+ T cells. The origin of this receptor is a man between 18 and 35 years old with type 1 diabetes. The nucleotide sequence is given as TGTGCCAGCAGCGCCTGGGTACTCGGCAGGGATTCACCCCTCCACTTT. Its translation is CASSAWVLGRDSPLHF.